A selection of T cell receptor beta chains follows, all from one sample in a study of neurological immune-mediated disorders. TCRdb reprocessed the 5' RACE reads via MiXCR and lists one record per CDR3 protein. The sample contains over 65,000 distinct CDR3 sequences, roughly 9.9% of which appear only once. The source material was PBMCs. These receptor sequences come from a man aged 50 to 59 in good health. The CDR3 runs from the conserved cysteine through the conserved F or W. The D gene is left open where the match is weak. Rows may omit the clone size; those that give it use once, few, many or a size class.

j_call,v_call,clone_size,d_call,cdr3_aa,cdr3_nt
TRBJ2-7,TRBV5-1,many,TRBD2,CASSPRLAAAYEQYF,TGCGCCAGCAGCCCCCGACTAGCGGCCGCCTACGAGCAGTACTTC
TRBJ2-1,TRBV7-2,many,TRBD1,CASSQLLQGSSYNEQFF,TGTGCCAGCAGCCAATTACTACAGGGGAGCTCCTACAATGAGCAGTTCTTC
TRBJ1-1,TRBV5-1,many,.,CASSGQQNTEAFF,TGCGCCAGCAGCGGACAACAGAACACTGAAGCTTTCTTT
TRBJ2-2,TRBV3-1,many,.,CASSQVIGELFF,TGTGCCAGCAGCCAAGTTATCGGGGAGCTGTTTTTT
TRBJ2-7,TRBV20-1,many,TRBD2,CSARDFRRERYNEQYF,TGCAGTGCTAGAGATTTTCGGCGGGAGAGGTATAACGAGCAGTACTTC
TRBJ2-4,TRBV6-4,many,.,CASRPPIRGEGKNIQYF,TGTGCCAGCCGACCGCCAATCAGGGGGGAAGGCAAAAACATTCAGTACTTC
TRBJ2-3,TRBV20-1,few,.,CSARDPLIPAGDTQYF,TGCAGTGCTAGAGATCCCCTTATACCAGCGGGAGATACGCAGTATTTT
TRBJ2-5,TRBV12-3/TRBV12-4,many,TRBD2,CASSPGLHFQETQYF,TGTGCCAGCAGCCCGGGACTACATTTCCAAGAGACCCAGTACTTC
TRBJ2-7,TRBV7-2,.,TRBD2,CASSLTGTTKGEQYF,TGTGCCAGCAGCTTAACCGGGACTACGAAAGGCGAGCAGTACTTC
TRBJ2-3,TRBV10-3,many,TRBD1,CAISGGTGTDTQYF,TGTGCCATCAGTGGTGGGACAGGGACAGATACGCAGTATTTT
TRBJ2-7,TRBV18,many,TRBD1,CASSRARDREYEQYF,TGTGCCAGCTCAAGGGCCCGGGACAGGGAATACGAGCAGTACTTC
TRBJ2-1,TRBV28,many,.,CASRGWRSSYNEQFF,TGTGCCAGCAGGGGCTGGCGGAGCTCCTACAATGAGCAGTTCTTC
TRBJ1-5,TRBV12-3/TRBV12-4,many,.,CASRWDSNQPQHF,TGTGCCAGCAGATGGGACAGCAATCAGCCCCAGCATTTT
TRBJ2-1,TRBV20-1,many,.,CSARDYFGSSYNEQFF,TGCAGTGCTAGAGATTATTTCGGGAGCTCCTACAATGAGCAGTTCTTC
TRBJ2-1,TRBV19,.,.,CASSDPYSSYNEQFF,TGTGCCAGTAGTGATCCGTATAGCTCCTACAATGAGCAGTTCTTC
TRBJ2-7,TRBV7-8,many,.,CASTPGGRGTAEQYF,TGTGCCAGCACGCCAGGGGGGCGGGGAACGGCCGAGCAGTACTTC
TRBJ1-1,TRBV5-1,many,.,CASSLFGANTEAFF,TGCGCCAGCAGCTTATTCGGGGCCAACACTGAAGCTTTCTTT
TRBJ2-1,TRBV2,many,TRBD2,CASSPLAGEQFF,TGTGCCAGCAGCCCTCTAGCGGGAGAACAGTTCTTC
TRBJ2-1,TRBV29-1,many,TRBD2,CSVEGVSGNNEQFF,TGCAGCGTTGAAGGTGTTAGCGGGAACAATGAGCAGTTCTTC
TRBJ1-1,TRBV7-2,many,.,CASSPNNLNTEAFF,TGTGCCAGCAGCCCTAATAACCTGAACACTGAAGCTTTCTTT
TRBJ2-3,TRBV4-3,many,.,CASSPRGALTDTQYF,TGCGCCAGCAGCCCACGGGGGGCTCTCACAGATACGCAGTATTTT
TRBJ2-7,TRBV4-3,few,TRBD2,CASSQEIITSGAYEQYF,TGCGCCAGCAGCCAAGAGATAATCACTAGCGGTGCCTACGAGCAGTACTTC
TRBJ2-1,TRBV29-1,many,TRBD2,CSSEAGASGGASYNEQFF,TGCAGCTCTGAAGCAGGGGCTAGCGGGGGCGCTTCCTACAATGAGCAGTTCTTC
TRBJ1-3,TRBV5-1,many,.,CASSFWGGEGNTIYF,TGCGCCAGCAGCTTCTGGGGGGGCGAAGGAAACACCATATATTTT
TRBJ2-1,TRBV9,many,TRBD2,CASSVRGSRENEQFF,TGTGCCAGCAGCGTCCGCGGGAGCAGAGAAAATGAGCAGTTCTTC
TRBJ1-2,TRBV29-1,many,.,CSASRTRVSDGYTF,TGCAGCGCTTCCCGGACAAGGGTTAGCGATGGCTACACCTTC